This TCR beta chain stems from a study of molecular identifiers for immune sequencing clone quantification. The CDR3 length is 12 residues. Germline assignment: CDR1 GTSNPN and CDR2 SVGIG (reference sequence). Trimming shortened V by 2 bases and J by 6 bases, and 10 bases separated the two germline ends. This clonotype showed up many times. Its antigen remains unidentified. As previously described, bulk TCR libraries were made using listed TCR primers. TCRdb redid the calling of the PCR reads with MiXCR, one entry per CDR3 protein. The table has approximately 670,000 distinct CDR3 sequences, nearly 20% seen once. Regarding the study as a whole: Clonotypes surpassing 20 RNA copies contained over 97% of effector molecules, versus under 1% in naive cells.

The sequencing input was naive CD8+ T cells from blood, with Jurkat cell RNA spiked in. Noted subset: FACS-sorted CD8+CD4-CCR7+CD45RA+ naive T cells. This chain links TRBV30 with TRBJ1-1; D uncertain. This TCR was recovered from a human donor in good health. Some libraries in this study had Jurkat cell RNA spiked in. In DNA form, the CDR3 reads TGTGCCTGGAGTTGGAATCGCGCTGAAGCTTTCTTT. Its translation: CAWSWNRAEAFF.